The 17 T cell receptor beta chains below come from one sample, sequenced in a study of T cell responses to AZD1222 COVID-19 vaccine. TCRdb's table, derived via immunoSEQ multiplex PCR, lists solely in-frame clones and lacks some. Among approximately 150,000 clones listed, around 90% were seen once. The sample consisted of peripheral blood, taken 28 days after the second AZD1222 dose. These TCRs come from an adult who received the AZD1222 COVID-19 vaccine.

This clone has more than one count but fewer than ten. J is TRBJ2-1 and V is TRBV6-2 or TRBV6-3; 13 bases line up with TRBD2. The germline V gene encodes CDR1 MNHEY and CDR2 SVGEGT. V shed 7 bases, J shed 8 bases, and the junction held 8 bases outside the gene matches. The CDR3 runs to 15 residues. In nucleotides, the CDR3 is TGTGCCAGCACCCCCGGGACTAGCGGGATCGATGAGCAGTTCTTC. It is translated as CASTPGTSGIDEQFF.

J is TRBJ1-1 and V is TRBV7-2; perhaps TRBD1 as D (5 bases). CDR1 is SGHTA and CDR2 is FQGNSA in the germline V gene. Trimming left V 0 bases short and J 8 bases short, with 13 bases between. CDR3 size: 14 residues. CDR3 in DNA: TGTGCCAGCAGCTTAGCACCGGGACCCGGCGAAGCTTTCTTT. Its translation is CASSLAPGPGEAFF.

This clone was seen just once. The genes are TRBV29-1 and TRBJ2-7, with TRBD1 identical over 10 bases. V trimming: 1 base; J trimming: 3 bases; junction bases outside the gene matches: 9. The CDR3 sequence is 16 residues long. The germline gives CDR1 SQVTM, CDR2 ANQGSEA. The DNA for the CDR3 is TGCAGCGTTGAAGGCCTGACAGGGGGCAGCTACTACGAGCAGTACTTC. This codes for CSVEGLTGGSYYEQYF.

This sequence joins TRBV7-9 and TRBJ1-3; the match to TRBD1 covers 8 bases. Looked up from germline, CDR1 is SEHNR and CDR2 is FQNEAQ (reference sequence). The CDR3 extends over 16 amino acids. V shed 1 base, J shed 1 base, and the junction held 3 bases outside the gene matches. The CDR3 protein is CASSLGQGTSGNTIYF. The CDR3 DNA is TGTGCCAGCAGCTTAGGACAGGGGACTTCTGGAAACACCATATATTTT.

The rearrangement links TRBV29-1 to TRBJ2-2; D not certain. There are 13 residues in the CDR3. Looked up from germline, CDR1 is SQVTM and CDR2 is ANQGSEA. V was cut by 8 bases and J by 0 bases, with 10 bases left in between. CDR3 loop: CSLLRTNTGELFF. Here the CDR3 DNA reads TGCAGCCTTTTAAGGACGAACACCGGGGAGCTGTTTTTT.

V gene TRBV10-1 combines with J gene TRBJ1-2, with D maybe TRBD1 (5 bases). The germline gives CDR1 WNHNN, CDR2 SYGVQD (reference sequence). Between the trimmed V and J ends, which lost 4 bases and 8 bases, there was a span of 14 bases. The CDR3 is 13 amino acids. As DNA, the CDR3 is TGCGCCAGCAGTGGGGGGTGGCCTGGGGGCTACACCTTC. This codes for CASSGGWPGGYTF.

This chain connects TRBV16 to TRBJ1-5; D perhaps matches TRBD1 (5 bases). Germline assignment: CDR1 KGHSY and CDR2 FQNENV. Between the trimmed V and J ends, which lost 4 bases and 7 bases, there was a span of 17 bases. This CDR3 spans 15 amino acids. CDR3 sequence: CASSPPGGLQQPQHF. The CDR3 DNA sequence: TGTGCCAGCAGCCCCCCGGGGGGACTCCAGCAGCCCCAGCATTTT.

The sample holds one count of this clone. The V gene is TRBV27, the J gene TRBJ2-1; 7 positions match TRBD2. Germline CDR1 and CDR2: MNHEY and SMNVEV (reference sequence). This CDR3 region has 15 residues. V shed 4 bases and J 10 bases; nucleotides not matched to a gene: 13. Here the CDR3 DNA reads TGTGCCAGCAGTTACGGGGGGAGGACATTATCGGAGCAGTTCTTC. Protein sequence: CASSYGGRTLSEQFF.

This clone was observed a single time. The chain carries TRBV19 and TRBJ2-1, with 9 bases fitting TRBD2. CDR1 and CDR2 (germline): LNHDA, SQIVND (reference sequence). V was clipped by 6 bases and J by 6 bases; unmatched bases: 9. The CDR3 is made up of 15 amino acids. The DNA for the CDR3 is TGTGCCAGTAGCGGAAGGAGCGGGAGGCGCAATGAGCAGTTCTTC. This sequence encodes CASSGRSGRRNEQFF.

V usage is TRBV6-2 or TRBV6-3 and J usage is TRBJ1-6, with D perhaps matching TRBD1 (6 bases). Germline lookup yields CDR1 MNHEY and CDR2 SVGEGT. CDR3 length: 15 amino acids. V lost 6 bases to trimming and J lost 5 bases, with 14 bases between them. The CDR3: CASSPGAAHNSPLHF. The CDR3 DNA sequence: TGTGCCAGCAGCCCAGGGGCAGCTCATAATTCACCCCTCCACTTT.

The genes are TRBV19 and TRBJ1-5, with a weak D call TRBD1 (5 bases). V was pared by 5 bases and J by 0 bases, with 11 bases between. The length of the CDR3 is 15 residues. The V gene's germline CDR1 is LNHDA and CDR2 SQIVND (reference sequence). The CDR3 loop reads CASSVDKYSNQPQHF. The DNA for the CDR3 is TGTGCCAGTAGTGTGGACAAATATAGCAATCAGCCCCAGCATTTT.

This chain joins TRBV19 and TRBJ1-6; D not certain. Germline V lookup: CDR1 LNHDA, CDR2 SQIVND (reference sequence). Between the trimmed V and J ends, which lost 7 bases and 2 bases, there was a span of 15 bases. There are 16 residues in the CDR3. CDR3 bases: TGTGCCAGTACTCACGTCGTGGTTCCCTATAATTCACCCCTCCACTTT. Its protein is CASTHVVVPYNSPLHF.

V gene TRBV7-2 combines with J gene TRBJ1-1; D gene uncertain. Trimming pared 5 bases from V and 1 base from J, leaving 11 bases between. There are 14 residues in the CDR3. CDR1 and CDR2 from the germline V gene are SGHTA and FQGNSA. This CDR3 is CASSPWTGNTEAFF. The CDR3 DNA is TGTGCCAGCAGCCCCTGGACCGGGAACACTGAAGCTTTCTTT.

The chain has TRBV3-1 (or the pseudogene TRBV3-2) and TRBJ2-2, with 7 bases lining up with TRBD1. Germline V gene lookup returns CDR1 LGHDT and CDR2 YNNKEL (reference sequence). The CDR3 is 15 amino acids. J gave up 3 bases and V 1 base, and 2 bases lay outside the gene matches. The CDR3 region has the DNA TGTGCCAGCAGCCAAGTAACAGGGGACACCGGGGAGCTGTTTTTT. It translates to CASSQVTGDTGELFF.

The V call is TRBV11-2, the J call TRBJ1-1; perhaps TRBD1 as D (5 bases). V lost 5 bases and J lost 1, with 11 bases in between. Germline V CDR1 and CDR2: SGHAT, FQNNGV. The CDR3 loop spans 14 amino acids. CDR3 loop: CASSPGRENTEAFF. DNA of the CDR3: TGTGCCAGCAGCCCGGGACGAGAGAACACTGAAGCTTTCTTT.

The V and J genes are TRBV13 and TRBJ2-3; D gene unclear. Germline values: CDR1 PRHDT, CDR2 FYEKMQ (reference sequence). Trimming cost V 0 bases and J 0 bases, with 4 bases left between them. CDR3 length equals 14 residues. CDR3 protein: CASSLGLSTDTQYF. The CDR3 DNA reads TGTGCCAGCAGCTTAGGACTGAGCACAGATACGCAGTATTTT.

The V and J genes are TRBV21-1 and TRBJ2-1; no check of the table's D call, TRBD1, against the DNA was made. TRBV21-1 is labeled a pseudogene. The CDR3 totals 18 residues. Here the CDR3 reads CASSKAPPDSPDHNEQFF. The CDR3 DNA reads as TGTGCCAGCAGCAAAGCGCCACCCGACAGCCCAGATCACAATGAGCAGTTCTTC.